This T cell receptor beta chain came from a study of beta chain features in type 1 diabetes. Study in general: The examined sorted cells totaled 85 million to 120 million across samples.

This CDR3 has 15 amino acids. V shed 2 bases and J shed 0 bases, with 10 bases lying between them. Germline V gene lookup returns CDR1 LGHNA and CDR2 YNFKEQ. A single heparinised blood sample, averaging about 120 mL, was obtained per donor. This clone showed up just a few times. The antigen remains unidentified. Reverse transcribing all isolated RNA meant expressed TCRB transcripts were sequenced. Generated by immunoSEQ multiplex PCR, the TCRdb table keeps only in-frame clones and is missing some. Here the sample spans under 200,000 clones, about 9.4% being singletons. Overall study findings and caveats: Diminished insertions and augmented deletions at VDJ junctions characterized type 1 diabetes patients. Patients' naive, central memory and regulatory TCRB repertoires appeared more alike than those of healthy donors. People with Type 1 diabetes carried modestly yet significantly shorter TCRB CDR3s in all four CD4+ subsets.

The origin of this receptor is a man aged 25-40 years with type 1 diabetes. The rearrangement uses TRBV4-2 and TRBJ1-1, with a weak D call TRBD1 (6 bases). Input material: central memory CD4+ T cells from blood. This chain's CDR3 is CASSQPGQMNTEAFF. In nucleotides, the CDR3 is TGTGCCAGCAGCCAACCGGGACAAATGAACACTGAAGCTTTCTTT.